A single T cell receptor (beta chain) is shown here with its context. The entry originates in a study of T cell clonotyping in hematopoietic cell transplantation. After removal of 2 bases from V and 3 bases from J, the junction contained 6 bases not matched to a gene. The germline gives CDR1 SNHLY, CDR2 FYNNEI. The CDR3 extends over 16 amino acids. Time point meaning: recipient sample about 28 days before transplant, after cytoreduction. Data came from immunoSEQ multiplex PCR; TCRdb stores just in-frame clones and leaves some out. Altogether tens of thousands of clones are present, more than 70% being singletons, with the ten largest covering 5% to 6.5%.

V and J are TRBV2 and TRBJ2-3; 9 bases agree with TRBD2. The material was peripheral blood mononuclear cells, obtained before stem cell transplant. The receptor's source is a man aged 45-65 years with myelodysplastic syndrome. Some clones in this sample may be carry-over from other donors' samples. Here the CDR3 reads CASSELAGLYTDTQYF. CDR3 coding DNA: TGTGCCAGCAGTGAACTAGCGGGACTATATACAGATACGCAGTATTTT.